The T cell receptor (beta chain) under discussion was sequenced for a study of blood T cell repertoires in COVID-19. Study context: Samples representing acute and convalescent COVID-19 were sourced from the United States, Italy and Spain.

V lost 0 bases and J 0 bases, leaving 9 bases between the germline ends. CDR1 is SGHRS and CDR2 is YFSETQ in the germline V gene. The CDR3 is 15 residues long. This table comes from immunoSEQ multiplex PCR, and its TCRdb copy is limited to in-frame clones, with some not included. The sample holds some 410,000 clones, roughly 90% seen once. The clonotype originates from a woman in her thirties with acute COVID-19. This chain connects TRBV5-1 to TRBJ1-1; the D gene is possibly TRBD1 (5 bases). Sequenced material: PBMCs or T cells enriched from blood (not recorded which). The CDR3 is CASSLASGLNTEAFF. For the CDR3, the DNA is TGCGCCAGCAGCTTGGCCTCAGGGCTGAACACTGAAGCTTTCTTT.